These 31 T cell receptor beta chains originate from one sample sequenced in a study of molecular identifiers for immune sequencing clone quantification. TCRdb redid the calling of the PCR reads with MiXCR, one entry per CDR3 protein. Of just over 40,000 distinct CDR3 sequences detected, approximately 17% appear once; the ten largest clones hold less than 9%. The sequencing sample was made of naive CD8+ T cells from blood, with Jurkat cell RNA spiked in. The sample's subset: FACS-sorted CD8+CD4-CCR7+CD45RA+ naive T cells. Source of these receptors: a human donor in good health. Some libraries in this study had Jurkat cell RNA spiked in.

This clonotype was seen ten or more times. The V gene is TRBV29-1, the J gene TRBJ2-7, with 7 positions matching TRBD1. The CDR3 is 13 residues long. Germline V gene data show CDR1 as SQVTM and CDR2 as ANQGSEA. The V and J ends lost 3 bases and 2 bases, in that order; junction bases with no gene match: 4. CDR3 nucleotide sequence: TGCAGCGTTGAGTCAGGGGGTCCCTACGAGCAGTACTTC. As protein: CSVESGGPYEQYF.

This clonotype was counted at least ten times. V is TRBV7-8 and J is TRBJ2-5; no clear D gene. Germline V gives CDR1 SGHVS, CDR2 FQNEAQ. This CDR3 contains 14 residues. The V end lost 0 bases, the J end lost 5 bases, and 10 bases lay between the germline ends. The CDR3 here is CASSLAPGLETQYF. The DNA for the CDR3 is TGTGCCAGCAGCTTAGCTCCGGGTTTGGAGACCCAGTACTTC.

This clonotype was observed at least ten times. This rearrangement joins TRBV20-1 to TRBJ2-1, with 10 nucleotides matching TRBD2. The V gene end was trimmed by 5 bases and the J gene end by 5 bases; junction bases not matched to a gene: 6. From germline, CDR1 is DFQATT and CDR2 SNEGSKA (reference sequence). CDR3 length: 14 residues. CDR3 protein: CSADTSGTNNEQFF. The CDR3 nucleotides read TGCAGTGCTGACACTAGCGGGACCAACAATGAGCAGTTCTTC.

As regards this clonotype: A much larger clonotype is one base distant, so this may be a read error. V gene TRBV14 combines with J gene TRBJ2-5; no clear D gene. This CDR3 is 15 amino acids long. From germline, CDR1 is SGHDN and CDR2 FVKESK. The CDR3 spells CASSQDLARQETLYF. In DNA form, the CDR3 reads TGTGCCAGCAGCCAAGATCTGGCACGCCAAGAGACCCTGTACTTC. The whole variable domain, filled in from reference TRBV14 and TRBJ2-5, reads EAGVTQFPSHSVIEKGQTVTLRCDPISGHDNLYWYRRVMGKEIKFLLHFVKESKQDESGMPNNRFLAERTGGTYSTLKVQPAELEDSGVYFCASSQDLARQETLYFGPGTRLLVL.

Comments on this clonotype: With a much larger clone just one base away, this may be a read error. The chain employs TRBV28 and TRBJ1-5; 7 bases map to TRBD1. The germline CDR1 and CDR2 sequences are MDHEN and SYDVKM. V shed 6 bases and J 6 bases; nucleotides not matched to a gene: 11. The CDR3 is made up of 15 amino acids. The CDR3 nucleotides are TGTGCCAGCAGCAATCCGGACAGGCCCAGTCAGCCCCAGCATTTT. Translation gives CASSNPDRPSQPQHF.

The table lists this clonotype with many counts. J is TRBJ2-1 and V is TRBV20-1; the match to TRBD1 covers 9 bases. CDR3 length: 16 residues. J was trimmed by 6 bases and V by 2 bases; bases with no gene match: 11. Germline V gene sequence: CDR1 DFQATT, CDR2 SNEGSKA (reference sequence). This CDR3 reads CSARFVGTGRINEQFF. Here the CDR3 DNA reads TGCAGTGCTAGATTTGTCGGGACAGGGCGTATCAATGAGCAGTTCTTC.

This clonotype was recorded at least ten times. In DNA, the CDR3 is TGCAGCGTTGAAGGTCTCAGCAGGTCCGATACGCAGTATTTT. Translated, it gives CSVEGLSRSDTQYF. The chain uses TRBV29-1 and TRBJ2-3, with D uncertain. CDR3 size: 14 residues. The V end was cut by 1 base, the J end by 6 bases, with 14 bases between. Looked up from germline, CDR1 is SQVTM and CDR2 is ANQGSEA.

This clonotype was seen a handful of times. The chain's CDR3 is CASKREAFSYNEQFF. DNA of the CDR3: TGCGCCAGCAAGCGGGAGGCCTTCTCCTACAATGAGCAGTTCTTC. The chain combines TRBV4-3 with TRBJ2-1, with 9 bases matching TRBD2. Germline-derived CDR1 and CDR2 are LGHNA and YSLEER. The CDR3 is 15 amino acids. V dropped 7 bases and J dropped 0; count of bases not matched to a gene: 4.

CDR3 DNA sequence: TGTGCCAGCAGTGAAGGGTTCTCCTACGAGCAGTACTTC. It specifies CASSEGFSYEQYF. This chain connects TRBV2 to TRBJ2-7; D remains ambiguous. CDR1 is SNHLY, CDR2 FYNNEI, per germline. This CDR3 contains 13 residues. V gave up 1 base and J gave up 0 bases, with 4 bases separating them.

This rearrangement joins TRBV9 to TRBJ2-5; D is unclear. V lost 3 bases and J lost 5, with 14 bases in between. CDR1 and CDR2 from the germline V gene are SGDLS and YYNGEE. The CDR3 has 14 amino acids. The CDR3 nucleotides read TGTGCCAGCAGCGAGCCGGACGGTCGGGAGACCCAGTACTTC. Translated: CASSEPDGRETQYF.

There are many counts of this clonotype. V and J are TRBV28 and TRBJ2-7, with 15 bases identical to TRBD2. The J segment lost 2 bases and the V segment lost 1 base, leaving 3 bases of the junction unmatched. The germline V gene encodes CDR1 MDHEN and CDR2 SYDVKM. The CDR3 has 17 amino acids. CDR3 sequence: CASSLSGTSGRTYEQYF. The CDR3 coding sequence is TGTGCCAGCAGTTTATCGGGGACTAGCGGGAGGACCTACGAGCAGTACTTC.

On this clonotype itself: A single base separates this from a much larger clone, so it may be a read error. V usage is TRBV29-1 and J usage is TRBJ2-7; D gene ambiguous. Germline CDR1 SQVTM, CDR2 ANQGSEA. The CDR3 length is 12 residues. V was pared by 1 base and J by 6 bases, with 10 bases between. Here the CDR3 reads CSVEVQQCEQYF. The CDR3 bases are TGCAGCGTTGAAGTTCAGCAATGCGAGCAGTACTTC.

This clonotype was seen many times. This chain connects TRBV4-3 to TRBJ1-1; D unresolved. Trimming cost V 0 bases and J 7 bases, with 9 bases left between them. The CDR3 has 13 amino acids. The germline V gene has CDR1 LGHNA and CDR2 YSLEER. Here the CDR3 DNA reads TGCGCCAGCAGCCAAGATCCCAAGAGTGAAGCTTTCTTT. Translation gives CASSQDPKSEAFF.

This clonotype occurred once. This chain links TRBV7-9 with TRBJ2-5; D is uncertain. Deletions cut 7 bases from V and 2 bases from J, with 17 bases between. This CDR3 is 15 amino acids long. CDR1 SEHNR and CDR2 FQNEAQ come from the germline V gene (reference sequence). The CDR3 DNA sequence: TGTGCCAGCAACCCAAGGGATAGAGCTCAAGAGACCCAGTACTTC. It encodes CASNPRDRAQETQYF.

This clonotype was detected ten times or more. The chain employs TRBV5-1 and TRBJ2-3; TRBD2 matches at 12 bases. Unmatched junction bases numbered 13, after V lost 0 bases and J lost 5 bases. Per germline, CDR1 SGHRS and CDR2 YFSETQ. The CDR3 has 19 residues. The CDR3 sequence: CASSLARWTSGTSGDTQYF. The DNA of the CDR3 is TGCGCCAGCAGCTTGGCGCGGTGGACTAGCGGGACTTCGGGAGATACGCAGTATTTT.

In this sample, this clonotype turned up many times. The chain has TRBV10-3 and TRBJ2-2, with D perhaps TRBD1 or TRBD2 (5 bases each). Trimming took off 2 bases at V and 0 bases at J, with 10 bases between the two ends. Germline loops: CDR1 ENHRY, CDR2 SYGVKD. The CDR3 consists of 16 residues. The DNA for the CDR3 is TGTGCCATCAGTGAGCCGGGACCGTCGAACACCGGGGAGCTGTTTTTT. Its translation is CAISEPGPSNTGELFF.

J is TRBJ2-1 and V is TRBV12-3 or TRBV12-4; D may be TRBD1 (6 bases). Trimming pared 3 bases from V and 4 bases from J, leaving 10 bases between. CDR3 length: 14 amino acids. CDR3 nucleotide sequence: TGTGCCAGCAGTTTCAGGGGACGGTACAATGAGCAGTTCTTC. Protein product: CASSFRGRYNEQFF.

This clonotype was seen many times. The V call is TRBV5-1, the J call TRBJ2-7, with D unclear. V lost 2 bases, J lost 4 bases, and 13 bases lay in between. Germline-derived CDR1 and CDR2 are SGHRS and YFSETQ. The CDR3 contains 14 residues. The CDR3 here is CASSFGGLSYEQYF. The CDR3 DNA reads TGCGCCAGCAGCTTCGGCGGCCTTAGTTACGAGCAGTACTTC.

Only a few counts were recorded for this clonotype. The J gene is TRBJ2-2, the V gene TRBV7-9, with 11 positions matching TRBD2. With 1 base clipped from V and 6 bases from J, the junction kept 4 bases outside the gene matches. This CDR3 comprises 16 residues. Germline loops: CDR1 SEHNR, CDR2 FQNEAQ (reference sequence). Here the CDR3 reads CASSLVTSGRPGELFF. DNA for the CDR3: TGTGCCAGCAGCTTAGTTACTAGCGGGAGACCCGGGGAGCTGTTTTTT.

This clonotype was found many times. The rearrangement links TRBV20-1 to TRBJ1-4; 7 bases align to TRBD1. The germline V gene has CDR1 DFQATT and CDR2 SNEGSKA (reference sequence). Trimming cost V 0 bases and J 6 bases; bases outside gene matches: 7. This CDR3 is built from 15 residues. The chain's CDR3 is CSARERQGFDEKLFF. CDR3 in DNA: TGCAGTGCTAGAGAGCGACAGGGTTTTGATGAAAAACTGTTTTTT.

This clonotype has a count of ten or more. The gene calls are TRBV7-2 and TRBJ2-1; TRBD2 matches at 10 bases. V lost 1 base to trimming and J lost 8 bases; unmatched junction nucleotides: 8. Germline loops: CDR1 SGHTA, CDR2 FQGNSA. There are 16 residues in the CDR3. The CDR3: CASSLESSGSWHEQFF. In DNA form, the CDR3 reads TGTGCCAGCAGCTTAGAGTCTAGCGGGAGTTGGCATGAGCAGTTCTTC.

This clonotype was picked up many times. The chain couples TRBV5-1 to TRBJ2-7, with unresolved D. V was clipped by 0 bases and J by 0 bases, with 7 bases between them. The CDR3 has 14 residues. The germline V gene has CDR1 SGHRS and CDR2 YFSETQ. CDR3 residues: CASSLDGISYEQYF. CDR3 DNA: TGCGCCAGCAGCTTGGACGGCATCTCCTACGAGCAGTACTTC.

The chain joins TRBV7-2 to TRBJ1-1; D not certain. Germline lookup yields CDR1 SGHTA and CDR2 FQGNSA. The ends were cut back, 1 base at V and 2 bases at J, with 8 bases in the middle. The CDR3 has 14 residues. CDR3 sequence (DNA): TGTGCCAGCAGCTTAGTACCGGATAACACTGAAGCTTTCTTT. As protein: CASSLVPDNTEAFF. Filled out from reference TRBV7-2 and TRBJ1-1, the complete variable domain reads GAGVSQSPSNKVTEKGKDVELRCDPISGHTALYWYRQSLGQGLEFLIYFQGNSAPDKSGLPSDRFSAERTGGSVSTLTIQRTQQEDSAVYLCASSLVPDNTEAFFGQGTRLTVV.

This clonotype was found many times. The chain uses TRBV7-9 and TRBJ2-1; TRBD1 aligns across 12 bases. CDR1 is SEHNR, CDR2 FQNEAQ, per germline (reference sequence). V gave up 5 bases and J gave up 4 bases; unmatched junction bases: 12. The CDR3 is 18 amino acids. CDR3 bases: TGTGCCAGCAGCAAACCCGGGACAGGGGGCGCAGGGTACAATGAGCAGTTCTTC. Encoded protein: CASSKPGTGGAGYNEQFF.

Within the sample, this clonotype is medium-sized. The chain carries TRBV6-2 or TRBV6-3 and TRBJ2-7; 7 positions match TRBD2. CDR1 and CDR2 from the germline V gene are MNHEY and SVGEGT. The CDR3 consists of 14 residues. V lost 7 bases to trimming and J lost 1 base; unmatched junction nucleotides: 7. CDR3 DNA sequence: TGTGCCAGCAACCCAGCGGGACTGTCCTACGAGCAGTACTTC. Its translation: CASNPAGLSYEQYF.

About this clonotype itself: Since a much larger clone is just one base distant, this may be a read error. V and J are TRBV28 and TRBJ2-1; 10 positions match TRBD1. Germline V gives CDR1 MDHEN, CDR2 SYDVKM. The CDR3 is made up of 15 amino acids. J gave up 5 bases and V 5 bases, and 6 bases lay outside the gene matches. As DNA, the CDR3 is TGTGCCAGCAGTCTGACAGGGGGCTATGACAATGAGCAGTTCTTC. Translation: CASSLTGGYDNEQFF.

This clonotype was counted many times. The chain couples TRBV2 to TRBJ2-2; D is possibly TRBD2 (6 bases). The CDR3 contains 15 residues. Germline-derived CDR1 and CDR2 are SNHLY and FYNNEI. V lost 10 bases and J lost 5, with 20 bases in between. The CDR3 sequence: CATSMSTGVTGELFF. The CDR3, as DNA: TGTGCCACGTCCATGTCCACGGGAGTTACCGGGGAGCTGTTTTTT.

The chain recombines TRBV29-1 with TRBJ2-7; no reliable D call. Trimming removed 4 bases from V and 1 base from J, with 5 bases in between. Germline-derived CDR1 and CDR2 are SQVTM and ANQGSEA. This CDR3 has 11 amino acids. The CDR3 DNA is TGCAGCGTTGTTGGGTCCTACGAGCAGTACTTC. It translates to CSVVGSYEQYF.

The sample holds one count of this clonotype. It may be a read error: a sequence one base away is much more abundant. The gene calls are TRBV7-9 and TRBJ2-7; the D gene is possibly TRBD2 (6 bases). V lost 5 bases to trimming and J lost 6 bases, with 17 bases between them. This CDR3 region has 14 residues. From germline, CDR1 is SEHNR and CDR2 FQNEAQ (reference sequence). This CDR3 is CASSVDWAGGEQYF. The CDR3 coding sequence is TGTGCCAGCAGCGTCGACTGGGCCGGGGGCGAGCAGTACTTC. The whole variable domain, remainder taken from reference TRBV7-9 and TRBJ2-7, is DTGVSQNPRHKITKRGQNVTFRCDPISEHNRLYWYRQTLGQGPEFLTYFQNEAQLEKSRLLSDRFSAERPKGSFSTLEIQRTEQGDSAMYLCASSVDWAGGEQYFGPGTRLTVT.

To note about this clonotype: A much bigger clone sits one base away, suggesting this may be a read error. The rearrangement uses TRBV24-1 and TRBJ2-1; tentative D call: TRBD1 (6 bases). Germline V gene sequence: CDR1 KGHDR, CDR2 SFDVKD. The length of the CDR3 is 13 residues. V lost 3 bases, J lost 7 bases, and 9 bases lay in between. The chain's CDR3 is CATSDRQENEQFF. CDR3 nucleotide sequence: TGTGCCACCAGTGATCGACAGGAGAATGAGCAGTTCTTC.

This clonotype was picked up many times. The rearrangement uses TRBV20-1 and TRBJ2-1; 8 bases line up with TRBD2. The V gene end was trimmed by 0 bases and the J gene end by 0 bases; junction bases not matched to a gene: 10. The CDR3 extends over 18 amino acids. Germline CDR1 reads DFQATT; CDR2 reads SNEGSKA (reference sequence). The CDR3 loop reads CSARDVRLAPNSYNEQFF. The CDR3 DNA reads as TGCAGTGCTAGAGACGTGCGACTAGCGCCAAACTCCTACAATGAGCAGTTCTTC.